The 32 T cell receptor beta chains below were found in one sample sequenced in a study of blood T cell repertoires in COVID-19. Clones were read by immunoSEQ multiplex PCR, and TCRdb kept only the in-frame ones, dropping some. Here the sample spans roughly 250,000 clones, around four fifths being singletons. The source material was peripheral blood. The receptors stem from a woman aged 55-75 years with active or convalescent COVID-19.

The V and J genes are TRBV19 and TRBJ2-1, with D possibly matching TRBD1 (6 bases). The V gene's germline CDR1 is LNHDA and CDR2 SQIVND (reference sequence). V lost 1 base and J lost 6, with 10 bases in between. The CDR3 sequence is 14 residues long. The CDR3 sequence is CASSIANRANEQFF. The CDR3 DNA is TGTGCCAGTAGTATAGCTAACAGGGCCAATGAGCAGTTCTTC.

The chain recombines TRBV4-2 with TRBJ1-2, with D perhaps matching TRBD1 (5 bases). V was pared by 4 bases and J by 3 bases, with 15 bases between. CDR3 length equals 15 residues. Per germline, CDR1 LGHNA and CDR2 YNFKEQ. The CDR3 DNA reads TGTGCCAGCAGCCTAAAAACAGGATCTGACTATGGCTACACCTTC. This codes for CASSLKTGSDYGYTF.

J is TRBJ1-6 and V is TRBV19; no definite D call. Germline V gene data show CDR1 as LNHDA and CDR2 as SQIVND (reference sequence). The length of the CDR3 is 13 residues. V was trimmed by 6 bases and J by 8 bases, leaving 11 bases between them. The CDR3 region has the DNA TGTGCCAGTAGAGACTATACTTATTCACCCCTCCACTTT. Amino acid sequence: CASRDYTYSPLHF.

The CDR3 coding sequence is TGTGCCAGCTCACTCCCGAATCAGCCCCAGCATTTT. Encoded protein: CASSLPNQPQHF. The chain joins TRBV18 to TRBJ1-5; D not resolved. The germline V and J ends were trimmed by 4 bases and 4 bases, with 5 bases remaining between them. Germline V CDR1 and CDR2: KGHSH, LQKENI. This CDR3 has 12 residues.

The genes are TRBV11-3 and TRBJ2-3; D call uncertain. The CDR3 runs 13 residues. The V gene lost 3 bases and the J gene lost 4 bases, with 8 bases spanning the gap. Per germline, CDR1 SGHNT and CDR2 YENEEA. CDR3 DNA sequence: TGTGCCAGCAGCTTTCAGCGTGCAGATACGCAGTATTTT. Residues: CASSFQRADTQYF.

The chain employs TRBV11-2 and TRBJ1-2, with D unclear. This CDR3 is built from 15 residues. CDR1 is SGHAT, CDR2 FQNNGV, per germline. The V end lost 5 bases, the J end lost 3 bases, and 16 bases lay between the germline ends. The CDR3 loop reads CASSPTRAGYYGYTF. The CDR3 nucleotides are TGTGCCAGCAGCCCCACAAGAGCGGGGTACTATGGCTACACCTTC.

J is TRBJ1-5 and V is TRBV4-1, with TRBD1 as a possible D gene (6 bases). With 2 bases removed from V and 1 base from J, the gap between germline ends came to 12 bases. CDR3 length: 16 amino acids. The germline V gene encodes CDR1 MGHRA and CDR2 YSYEKL. DNA for the CDR3: TGCGCCAGCAGCCAACCTTCTCAGGGGAGCAATCAGCCCCAGCATTTT. This gives the protein CASSQPSQGSNQPQHF.

This chain joins TRBV27 and TRBJ1-2; 7 positions match TRBD1. The junction had 4 bases not matched to a gene; V was cut back by 5 bases and J by 4 bases. The V gene's germline CDR1 is MNHEY and CDR2 SMNVEV (reference sequence). The CDR3 totals 13 residues. Here the CDR3 DNA reads TGTGCCAGCAGTGTAGACAGGGCCTATGGCTACACCTTC. As protein: CASSVDRAYGYTF.

This clone appeared a single time. The junction and the germline gene differ at one end; a read error may be behind it. J is TRBJ2-7 and V is TRBV4-1; 11 bases are a match to TRBD1. The CDR3 spans 16 residues. The germline gives CDR1 MGHRA, CDR2 YSYEKL. The CDR3 DNA reads as TGCGCCCGCAGCCGAAACCGGGACAGGGGGGGCCACGAGCAGTACTTC. Protein: CARSRNRDRGGHEQYF.

This chain joins TRBV5-5 and TRBJ2-3, with a tentative D call TRBD2 (6 bases). The CDR3 extends over 16 amino acids. In germline, CDR1 is SGHKS, CDR2 YYEKEE (reference sequence). Trimming shortened V by 3 bases and J by 3 bases, and 17 bases separated the two germline ends. The CDR3 spells CASSYRDFTFTDTQYF. CDR3 bases: TGTGCCAGCAGCTACCGGGACTTCACGTTTACAGATACGCAGTATTTT.

The chain joins TRBV19 to TRBJ2-2, with a tentative D call TRBD2 (6 bases). The V end lost 3 bases, the J end lost 7 bases, and 9 bases lay between the germline ends. Germline CDR1 and CDR2: LNHDA and SQIVND (reference sequence). This CDR3 has 13 amino acids. Written as DNA, the CDR3 is TGTGCCAGTAGTATTGGAGGGCACGGGGAGCTGTTTTTT. It encodes CASSIGGHGELFF.

The gene calls are TRBV6-5 and TRBJ2-7; weak D call: TRBD1 (6 bases). CDR3 length: 15 amino acids. V gave up 6 bases and J gave up 3 bases, with 18 bases separating them. Germline-derived CDR1 and CDR2 are MNHEY and SVGAGI. The CDR3 spells CASSRIWGQSYEQYF. The CDR3 DNA follows: TGTGCCAGCAGCCGAATCTGGGGGCAGAGCTACGAGCAGTACTTC.

The chain is built from TRBV11-2 and TRBJ2-1; 7 bases line up with TRBD2. The V gene's germline CDR1 is SGHAT and CDR2 FQNNGV. The J segment lost 0 bases and the V segment lost 7 bases, leaving 6 bases of the junction unmatched. CDR3 length: 15 amino acids. CDR3 sequence (DNA): TGTGCCAGCAATAACGGGGGGAGCTCCTACAATGAGCAGTTCTTC. Translation: CASNNGGSSYNEQFF.

CDR3 sequence (DNA): TGTGCCAGCAGCCCTCACAGGGGGGTCTCCTACGAGCAGTACTTC. Encoded protein: CASSPHRGVSYEQYF. The chain has TRBV28 and TRBJ2-7; 8 bases align to TRBD1. This CDR3 spans 15 amino acids. J was trimmed by 0 bases and V by 6 bases; bases with no gene match: 7. The V gene's germline CDR1 is MDHEN and CDR2 SYDVKM.

V is TRBV19 and J is TRBJ1-6; D is perhaps TRBD1 (5 bases). There are 15 residues in the CDR3. CDR1 is LNHDA and CDR2 is SQIVND in the germline V gene (reference sequence). V was clipped by 4 bases and J by 2 bases, with 9 bases between them. CDR3 sequence reads: CASSSRQTYNSPLHF. CDR3 bases: TGTGCCAGTAGTAGTCGACAGACCTATAATTCACCCCTCCACTTT.

This chain uses TRBV4-1 with TRBJ1-2; the match to TRBD1 covers 7 bases. The CDR3 is made up of 15 amino acids. CDR1 and CDR2 from the germline V gene are MGHRA and YSYEKL. Trimming took 4 bases from V and 4 from J; bases not matched to a gene: 9. The CDR3 region is CASSLNRGEGYGYTF. Written as DNA, the CDR3 is TGCGCCAGCAGCCTAAACAGGGGTGAGGGCTATGGCTACACCTTC.

The chain employs TRBV7-3 and TRBJ2-7; TRBD2 is a possible D gene (6 bases). There are 15 residues in the CDR3. Per the germline V gene, CDR1 is SGHTA and CDR2 is FQGTGA. Trimming shortened V by 3 bases and J by 0 bases, and 12 bases separated the two germline ends. CDR3 amino acids: CASSLRAGPSYEQYF. The CDR3 region has the DNA TGTGCCAGCAGCTTGCGAGCGGGTCCCTCCTACGAGCAGTACTTC.

About this clone: The sample carries other DNA sequences with the same CDR3. In DNA, the CDR3 is TGCGCCAGCAGCTTGGCTGGGGGCCAAACCTACGAGCAGTACTTC. It encodes CASSLAGGQTYEQYF. The chain has TRBV5-1 and TRBJ2-7; possibly TRBD1 for D (6 bases). Trimming stripped 0 bases from V and 2 bases from J, with 12 bases between. Looked up from germline, CDR1 is SGHRS and CDR2 is YFSETQ. The CDR3 has 15 residues.

This chain links TRBV5-6 with TRBJ1-1; TRBD1 aligns across 7 bases. Trimming took 4 bases from V and 6 from J; bases not matched to a gene: 18. This CDR3 contains 17 residues. Germline CDR1 SGHDT, CDR2 YYEEEE. CDR3 sequence reads: CASSARPLDRSMAEAFF. The CDR3 nucleotides are TGTGCCAGCAGCGCTCGACCCCTGGACAGGTCTATGGCTGAAGCTTTCTTT.

This clone was detected a few times. This sequence joins TRBV7-8 and TRBJ1-2; D is uncertain. V lost 1 base and J lost 7, with 25 bases in between. The germline gives CDR1 SGHVS, CDR2 FQNEAQ. This CDR3 region has 18 residues. The CDR3 DNA is TGTGCCAGCAGCTTAGTTTCGTGGTCCGCCATCAACCCGGGTGGCTACACCTTC. Its translation is CASSLVSWSAINPGGYTF.

This clone appeared once. The CDR3 nucleotides read TGTGCCAGCAGCCCCCCCAGCGGGGGGCCCACCGGGGAGCTGTTTTTT. It is translated as CASSPPSGGPTGELFF. The chain joins TRBV5-4 to TRBJ2-2, with 9 bases identical to TRBD2. The germline gives CDR1 SGHNT, CDR2 YYREEE (reference sequence). CDR3 length: 16 residues. J lost 4 bases, V lost 4 bases, and 8 bases had no gene match.

J is TRBJ2-3 and V is TRBV3-1 (or the pseudogene TRBV3-2); D gene unclear. In germline, CDR1 is LGHDT, CDR2 YNNKEL (reference sequence). Between the trimmed V and J ends, which lost 4 bases and 0 bases, there was a span of 8 bases. CDR3 size: 14 residues. CDR3 region: CASSPQVSTDTQYF. The DNA of the CDR3 is TGTGCCAGCAGCCCCCAGGTCAGCACAGATACGCAGTATTTT.

This chain links TRBV6-5 with TRBJ2-5; D possibly corresponds to TRBD2 (6 bases). CDR1 MNHEY and CDR2 SVGAGI come from the germline V gene. CDR3 length: 15 amino acids. V shed 5 bases and J shed 7 bases, with 20 bases lying between them. The CDR3 nucleotides read TGTGCCAGCAGTCCTGGGGGAAGGTTGGGAGGGACCCAGTACTTC. As protein: CASSPGGRLGGTQYF.

Only a few counts were recorded for this clone. This chain uses TRBV5-1 with TRBJ1-1, with TRBD1 identical over 8 bases. The CDR3 contains 14 residues. The germline V gene has CDR1 SGHRS and CDR2 YFSETQ. V was clipped by 4 bases and J by 6 bases; unmatched bases: 8. The CDR3 DNA is TGCGCCAGCAGCAACAGGACAGGGACCCCTGAAGCTTTCTTT. The encoded protein is CASSNRTGTPEAFF.

The CDR3 nucleotides are TGTGCCTGGAGGGGACTAGTCGGTTGGGACGAGCAGTACTTC. This codes for CAWRGLVGWDEQYF. This chain joins TRBV30 and TRBJ2-7; 8 positions match TRBD2. The CDR3 has 14 residues. V lost 3 bases, J lost 5 bases, and 9 bases stayed unmatched. Germline V gene sequence: CDR1 GTSNPN, CDR2 SVGIG (reference sequence).

This clone was seen a handful of times. The gene calls are TRBV5-1 and TRBJ2-1; D is possibly TRBD1 (5 bases). From germline, CDR1 is SGHRS and CDR2 YFSETQ. V was shortened by 3 bases and J by 8 bases, with 6 bases between the two germline ends. This CDR3 has 11 residues. The CDR3 bases are TGCGCCAGCAGCTGGGGCCATGAGCAGTTCTTC. This encodes CASSWGHEQFF.

This clone has just one count. CDR3 DNA: TGTGCCAGCAGCCCCAGGGCTAACTATGGCTACACCTTC. It specifies CASSPRANYGYTF. The chain couples TRBV14 to TRBJ1-2; a weak D match, TRBD1 (5 bases). Deletions cut 4 bases from V and 0 bases from J, with 6 bases between. The CDR3 has 13 amino acids. Germline V gene lookup returns CDR1 SGHDN and CDR2 FVKESK.

In this sample, this clone turned up many times. V gene TRBV19 combines with J gene TRBJ2-7; weak D call: TRBD2 (6 bases). The CDR3 loop spans 14 amino acids. Germline V gene sequence: CDR1 LNHDA, CDR2 SQIVND (reference sequence). Trimming cost V 4 bases and J 0 bases, with 10 bases left between them. CDR3 amino acids: CASSNSGSSYEQYF. The DNA for the CDR3 is TGTGCCAGTAGTAATAGCGGTAGCTCCTACGAGCAGTACTTC.

The table lists this clone with a few counts. The V call is TRBV2, the J call TRBJ2-7; 9 bases are a match to TRBD2. The junction had 1 base not matched to a gene; V was cut back by 5 bases and J by 2 bases. Germline-derived CDR1 and CDR2 are SNHLY and FYNNEI. The CDR3 contains 13 residues. CDR3 sequence reads: CASSSGGPYEQYF. CDR3 DNA sequence: TGTGCCAGCAGTAGCGGGGGGCCCTACGAGCAGTACTTC.

The table lists this clone with a count of one. The V and J genes are TRBV28 and TRBJ2-7; weak D call: TRBD1 (5 bases). Germline V lookup: CDR1 MDHEN, CDR2 SYDVKM. The CDR3 contains 18 residues. The V and J ends lost 4 bases and 4 bases respectively, with 26 bases between them. The CDR3 reads CASSSVDNSPTTLYEQYF. For the CDR3, the DNA is TGTGCCAGCAGTTCGGTGGACAATAGTCCCACCACCCTTTACGAGCAGTACTTC.

V gene TRBV27 combines with J gene TRBJ1-1; TRBD1 matches 11 bases. The CDR3 runs to 16 residues. CDR1 MNHEY and CDR2 SMNVEV come from the germline V gene (reference sequence). Unmatched junction bases numbered 5, after V lost 2 bases and J lost 3 bases. The CDR3 loop is CASSLTGQGADTEAFF. The CDR3 nucleotides are TGTGCCAGCAGTTTAACAGGACAGGGGGCGGACACTGAAGCTTTCTTT.

The chain carries TRBV28 and TRBJ1-1; D is perhaps TRBD1 (6 bases). Trimming shortened V by 6 bases and J by 4 bases, and 18 bases separated the two germline ends. The CDR3 has 15 residues. Germline V gene lookup returns CDR1 MDHEN and CDR2 SYDVKM. The CDR3 DNA is TGTGCCAGCAGCTCTCCCGGGACACCGGGCACTGAAGCTTTCTTT. Residues: CASSSPGTPGTEAFF.